The 15 T cell receptor beta chains below all came from one sample that was sequenced in a study of molecular identifiers for immune sequencing clone quantification listed by TCRdb under 2018. Receptor libraries were prepared by PCR. Reads for this sample came from an Illumina HiSeq 4000. In-frame beta chains were kept once TCRdb had trimmed the public reads at Q25 with fastp and called clones with MiXCR. Rows matching on CDR3 protein sequence are summarized as one entry with the most common DNA and genes. The sample contains more than 250,000 distinct CDR3 sequences, 20% to 25% of them found a single time. Under 0.95% of the sample is in the top ten clones. Input material: naive CD8+ T cells from blood, with Jurkat cell RNA spiked in. Per the publication, the cell subset or site label means: FACS-sorted CD8+CD4-CCR7+CD45RA+ naive T cells. The origin of the receptors is a human donor in good health. Some libraries in this study had Jurkat cell RNA spiked in.

The table lists this clonotype with many counts. This chain joins TRBV7-6 and TRBJ1-1; D unresolved. V gave up 2 bases and J gave up 0 bases, with 13 bases separating them. The CDR3 contains 16 residues. CDR1 and CDR2 (germline): SGHVS, FNYEAQ. This CDR3 is CASSLPRGGLNTEAFF. The CDR3 bases are TGTGCCAGCAGCTTACCCCGCGGAGGGTTGAACACTGAAGCTTTCTTT.

This clonotype has ten or more counts. The rearrangement uses TRBV20-1 and TRBJ1-4, with unresolved D. This CDR3 comprises 16 residues. The germline gives CDR1 DFQATT, CDR2 SNEGSKA (reference sequence). The V gene lost 0 bases and the J gene lost 5 bases, with 16 bases spanning the gap. The CDR3 DNA is TGCAGTGCTAGAGATTATCGGGAGGGAAGAAATGAAAAACTGTTTTTT. It encodes CSARDYREGRNEKLFF.

The chain links TRBV30 to TRBJ2-7, with D perhaps TRBD1 (6 bases). V was clipped by 5 bases and J by 5 bases, with 13 bases between them. CDR3 length: 12 residues. Germline loops: CDR1 GTSNPN, CDR2 SVGIG (reference sequence). The CDR3 reads CAWEDSPHEQYF. The CDR3 region has the DNA TGTGCCTGGGAGGACAGTCCCCACGAGCAGTACTTC.

This clonotype was detected ten times or more. The J gene is TRBJ2-1, the V gene TRBV4-3; no reliable D call. V gave up 0 bases and J gave up 1 base, with 7 bases separating them. From germline, CDR1 is LGHNA and CDR2 YSLEER. The CDR3 spans 15 residues. In DNA form, the CDR3 reads TGCGCCAGCAGCCAAGACCCGGTTTCCTACAATGAGCAGTTCTTC. Its protein product is CASSQDPVSYNEQFF.

This clonotype has at least ten counts. This sequence joins TRBV9 and TRBJ2-3, with TRBD2 as a possible D gene (5 bases). This CDR3 is built from 15 residues. The germline gives CDR1 SGDLS, CDR2 YYNGEE. With 0 bases removed from V and 1 base from J, the gap between germline ends came to 9 bases. CDR3 sequence (DNA): TGTGCCAGCAGCGTAGTGGGTAGCGGCACAGATACGCAGTATTTT. Its translation is CASSVVGSGTDTQYF.

This clonotype occurred many times. The chain couples TRBV14 to TRBJ2-3, with TRBD1 identical over 7 bases. J lost 4 bases, V lost 0 bases, and 7 bases had no gene match. Germline CDR1 is SGHDN and CDR2 is FVKESK. The CDR3 contains 16 residues. CDR3 amino acids: CASSQDIGGAADTQYF. CDR3 sequence (DNA): TGTGCCAGCAGCCAAGATATAGGGGGCGCGGCAGATACGCAGTATTTT.

In its sample, this clonotype was seen many times. CDR3 residues: CSARDQPGELFF. CDR3 coding DNA: TGCAGTGCTAGAGATCAACCCGGGGAGCTGTTTTTT. The chain couples TRBV20-1 to TRBJ2-2; D is uncertain. Germline assignment: CDR1 DFQATT and CDR2 SNEGSKA (reference sequence). V was trimmed by 0 bases and J by 6 bases, leaving 5 bases between them. This CDR3 spans 12 amino acids.

This clonotype occurred many times. J is TRBJ2-3 and V is TRBV7-2, with a weak D call TRBD2 (5 bases). The CDR3 loop spans 15 amino acids. Trimming pared 6 bases from V and 2 bases from J, leaving 15 bases between. CDR1 and CDR2 (germline): SGHTA, FQGNSA. CDR3 DNA: TGTGCCAGCAGTTGGGGAGAGGAGGACACAGATACGCAGTATTTT. It encodes CASSWGEEDTDTQYF.

At least ten counts were recorded for this clonotype. This chain links TRBV4-3 with TRBJ1-2; D is unclear. The CDR3 runs 16 residues. Germline assignment: CDR1 LGHNA and CDR2 YSLEER. The V gene lost 0 bases and the J gene lost 7 bases, with 18 bases spanning the gap. The CDR3 DNA follows: TGCGCCAGCAGCCAAGATTTCCGGGGAATTCTTCGTGGCTACACCTTC. This codes for CASSQDFRGILRGYTF.

In its sample, this clonotype was seen many times. This chain links TRBV12-3 or TRBV12-4 with TRBJ2-3; D gene unclear. V was trimmed by 1 base and J by 0 bases, leaving 14 bases between them. The CDR3 spans 17 residues. DNA for the CDR3: TGTGCCAGCAGTTTAGATGGTCAGGCCCCTAGCACAGATACGCAGTATTTT. It translates to CASSLDGQAPSTDTQYF.

This clonotype came up many times. The gene calls are TRBV12-3 or TRBV12-4 and TRBJ2-5, with 10 nucleotides matching TRBD1. The CDR3 totals 16 residues. With V trimmed by 1 base and J by 3 bases, 5 bases remained unmatched. The CDR3 DNA reads as TGTGCCAGCAGTTTAGGGACCGGACAGGGGGAAGAGACCCAGTACTTC. Encoded protein: CASSLGTGQGEETQYF.

This clonotype has at least ten counts. This chain links TRBV29-1 with TRBJ1-1, with 8 positions matching TRBD1. V lost 1 base and J lost 4; bases outside the gene matches: 2. Germline loops: CDR1 SQVTM, CDR2 ANQGSEA. The CDR3 runs to 13 residues. DNA of the CDR3: TGCAGCGTTGAAGGTACAGGGGGCACTGAAGCTTTCTTT. This gives the protein CSVEGTGGTEAFF.

This clonotype was seen a handful of times. V is TRBV15 and J is TRBJ1-1; no definite D call. The CDR3 is 12 residues long. Trimming cost V 1 base and J 8 bases, with 8 bases left between them. The V gene's germline CDR1 is LNHNV and CDR2 YYDKDF (reference sequence). The CDR3 loop reads CATSRVGEEAFF. The DNA of the CDR3 is TGTGCCACCAGCAGAGTGGGCGAGGAAGCTTTCTTT.

This clonotype was counted at least ten times. This rearrangement joins TRBV24-1 to TRBJ2-3, with TRBD1 identical over 8 bases. In germline, CDR1 is KGHDR, CDR2 SFDVKD. The CDR3 has 16 residues. J gave up 7 bases and V 2 bases, and 10 bases lay outside the gene matches. The CDR3 region is CATSDSFRQGAYTQYF. In DNA form, the CDR3 reads TGTGCCACCAGTGATTCTTTTCGGCAGGGGGCATATACGCAGTATTTT.

Worth noting for this clonotype: Since a much larger clone is just one base distant, this may be a read error. The V call is TRBV12-3 or TRBV12-4, the J call TRBJ1-1; TRBD1 is a possible D gene (6 bases). This CDR3 contains 17 residues. V was pared by 2 bases and J by 2 bases, with 18 bases between. CDR3 residues: CASSLPPLGQGNTEAFF. The CDR3 nucleotides read TGTGCCAGCAGTTTACCGCCCTTGGGACAAGGAAACACTGAAGCTTTCTTT.